The present TCR beta chain was sequenced within a study of blood T cell repertoires in COVID-19. Across the study: From the United States, Italy and Spain came samples of acute and convalescent COVID-19. Sources were T cells, B-cell-depleted T cells, or PBMCs; the material itself was cDNA or gDNA.

Study processing details: Amplifying reference gene primers gave estimates of nucleated cell counts. The data were produced by immunoSEQ multiplex PCR, yet TCRdb's version contains in-frame clones alone and is incomplete. That table is the source of V, J and clone size, and D and trimming were worked out from the DNA. The sample shows approximately 35,000 clones, roughly 85% of them seen only once. The specimen sequenced was peripheral blood. The receptor was derived from a man in his sixties with active COVID-19.

The CDR3 loop is CASSRSGQRDYEQYF. The CDR3 DNA follows: TGTGCCAGCAGCCGGTCGGGACAGAGAGACTACGAGCAGTACTTC. This chain connects TRBV7-9 to TRBJ2-7; 7 bases match TRBD1. The V gene's germline CDR1 is SEHNR and CDR2 FQNEAQ (reference sequence). The CDR3 covers 15 residues. V lost 5 bases, J lost 3 bases, and 10 bases stayed unmatched.